This TCR beta chain stems from a study of blood T cell repertoires in COVID-19. Turning to the study itself: Sites in the United States, Italy and Spain provided acute and convalescent COVID-19 samples. PBMCs, B-cell-depleted T cells, or T cells provided the cDNA or gDNA that made up the material.

With V trimmed by 3 bases and J by 1 base, 4 bases remained unmatched. Germline lookup yields CDR1 MGHDK and CDR2 SYGVNS. The CDR3 is made up of 15 amino acids. Libraries were prepared by immunoSEQ multiplex PCR; TCRdb keeps only in-frame clonotypes and omits some of them. The sample shows approximately 240,000 clones, around four fifths of them seen only once. Sequenced material: peripheral blood. The chain carries TRBV25-1 and TRBJ2-3, with 7 bases matching TRBD2. This TCR was recovered from a woman aged 80 or over with active or convalescent COVID-19. DNA for the CDR3: TGTGCCAGCAGTGAGCCCGCGGGGGGCACAGATACGCAGTATTTT. Residues: CASSEPAGGTDTQYF.